This entry lists 13 T cell receptor beta chains sequenced from one sample in a study of monozygotic twins with cystic fibrosis. Sequencing used immunoSEQ multiplex PCR; TCRdb keeps in-frame clones, though not all of them. This sample has tens of thousands of clones, with about 86% found just once. The sequenced material came from blood. The receptors stem from a woman in her 30s with cystic fibrosis.

The V and J genes are TRBV6-1 and TRBJ2-4; no reliable D call. Trimming took 2 bases from V and 1 from J, leaving 6 bases between them. Germline lookup yields CDR1 MNHNS and CDR2 SASEGT. The CDR3 has 14 amino acids. The chain's CDR3 is CASSEHGAKNIQYF. The CDR3 DNA follows: TGTGCCAGCAGTGAACACGGTGCCAAAAACATTCAGTACTTC.

The chain joins TRBV5-5 to TRBJ1-2; possible D gene TRBD1, 5 bases. The CDR3 is 16 amino acids. Germline V lookup: CDR1 SGHKS, CDR2 YYEKEE (reference sequence). Trimming removed 6 bases from V and 2 bases from J, with 20 bases in between. Written as DNA, the CDR3 is TGTGCCAGCAACCCCCTGGGGGTCGCCAGGAACTATGGCTACACCTTC. This sequence encodes CASNPLGVARNYGYTF.

J is TRBJ2-7 and V is TRBV29-1; D is unclear. The CDR3 loop spans 14 amino acids. Germline V gives CDR1 SQVTM, CDR2 ANQGSEA. Between the trimmed V and J ends, which lost 5 bases and 6 bases, there was a span of 20 bases. The CDR3 nucleotides read TGCAGCGTTTCTATTACAAGGAAGGTCTCCGAGCAGTACTTC. The encoded protein is CSVSITRKVSEQYF.

The chain carries TRBV5-4 and TRBJ1-1, with TRBD1 identical over 9 bases. From germline, CDR1 is SGHNT and CDR2 YYREEE (reference sequence). V lost 6 bases, J lost 5 bases, and 14 bases stayed unmatched. The CDR3 is 16 amino acids. CDR3 coding DNA: TGTGCCAGCACTACGACACAGGGGGCGAAGGGAACTGAAGCTTTCTTT. Amino acids: CASTTTQGAKGTEAFF.

The gene calls are TRBV5-1 and TRBJ2-3; a weak D match, TRBD2 (6 bases). This CDR3 has 15 residues. Germline values: CDR1 SGHRS, CDR2 YFSETQ. V was pared by 5 bases and J by 2 bases, with 15 bases between. CDR3 DNA: TGCGCCAGCAGACCCTTCGGGGGAGACACAGATACGCAGTATTTT. Its protein is CASRPFGGDTDTQYF.

This chain uses TRBV19 with TRBJ1-2; possibly TRBD1 for D (6 bases). Germline-derived CDR1 and CDR2 are LNHDA and SQIVND (reference sequence). The CDR3 length is 16 residues. The V end was cut by 3 bases, the J end by 5 bases, with 19 bases between. Here the CDR3 DNA reads TGTGCCAGTAGTATCGGCAGGGGAGCCGCGGGTTATGGCTACACCTTC. Amino acid sequence: CASSIGRGAAGYGYTF.

The chain couples TRBV11-2 to TRBJ2-7; D is uncertain. The V and J ends lost 4 bases and 0 bases respectively, with 4 bases between them. This CDR3 contains 12 residues. Germline values: CDR1 SGHAT, CDR2 FQNNGV. The DNA of the CDR3 is TGTGCCAGCAGCTCGAGCTCCTACGAGCAGTACTTC. This translates into CASSSSSYEQYF.

V is TRBV27 and J is TRBJ2-7, with TRBD1 matching 9 bases. The length of the CDR3 is 14 residues. Germline assignment: CDR1 MNHEY and CDR2 SMNVEV (reference sequence). Trimming took 6 bases from V and 1 from J; bases not matched to a gene: 4. This chain's CDR3 is CASRGQGTSYEQYF. CDR3 nucleotide sequence: TGTGCCAGCAGAGGACAGGGGACGTCCTACGAGCAGTACTTC.

This clone was observed a few times. The chain joins TRBV7-7 to TRBJ2-7; the D is unclear. V gave up 1 base and J gave up 0 bases, with 7 bases separating them. This CDR3 is built from 14 residues. Germline CDR1 and CDR2: SSHAT and FNYEAQ (reference sequence). CDR3 region: CASSLDTSSYEQYF. CDR3 in DNA: TGTGCCAGCAGCTTAGATACGAGCTCCTACGAGCAGTACTTC. Looking up the rest from reference TRBV7-7 and TRBJ2-7 gives the full variable domain: GAGVSQSPRYKVTKRGQDVTLRCDPISSHATLYWYQQALGQGPEFLTYFNYEAQPDKSGLPSDRFSAERPEGSISTLTIQRTEQRDSAMYRCASSLDTSSYEQYFGPGTRLTVT.

V and J are TRBV18 and TRBJ2-7, with 11 bases aligning to TRBD2. Per the germline V gene, CDR1 is KGHSH and CDR2 is LQKENI. J lost 7 bases, V lost 0 bases, and 8 bases had no gene match. The CDR3 contains 16 residues. The CDR3 DNA reads as TGTGCCAGCTCACCACCGATAGCGGGGGGGGGCGGTGAGCAGTACTTC. As protein: CASSPPIAGGGGEQYF.

This clone was seen a few times. The J gene is TRBJ2-7, the V gene TRBV18; D gene uncertain. Trimming pared 2 bases from V and 2 bases from J, leaving 13 bases between. The CDR3 covers 15 residues. The germline V gene encodes CDR1 KGHSH and CDR2 LQKENI. The CDR3 spells CASSPEFASPYEQYF. Written as DNA, the CDR3 is TGTGCCAGCTCACCAGAGTTCGCCAGCCCCTACGAGCAGTACTTC.

The rearrangement joins TRBV5-6 to TRBJ2-5, with D perhaps TRBD2 (5 bases). CDR1 SGHDT and CDR2 YYEEEE come from the germline V gene. Deletions cut 4 bases from V and 7 bases from J, with 11 bases between. The CDR3 runs 12 residues. The CDR3 nucleotides read TGTGCCAGCAGCCCGGGAAGTGTGACCCAGTACTTC. As protein: CASSPGSVTQYF.

V is TRBV9 and J is TRBJ2-3; D ambiguous. This CDR3 has 15 residues. Germline V lookup: CDR1 SGDLS, CDR2 YYNGEE. Between the trimmed V and J ends, which lost 0 bases and 6 bases, there was a span of 14 bases. The CDR3 loop reads CASSVAPGSFDTQYF. CDR3 nucleotides: TGTGCCAGCAGCGTAGCCCCTGGATCCTTCGATACGCAGTATTTT.